This record concerns one T cell receptor (beta chain) sequence. This entry is derived from a study of blood T cell repertoires in COVID-19. The CDR3 has 13 amino acids. The germline V gene encodes CDR1 SGHNT and CDR2 YYREEE (reference sequence). The junction had 3 bases not matched to a gene; V was cut back by 4 bases and J by 7 bases. Sequencing used immunoSEQ multiplex PCR; TCRdb keeps in-frame clones, though not all of them. The sample records approximately 93,000 clones, 88% being singletons. The sample comprised peripheral blood. V is TRBV5-4 and J is TRBJ2-7, with 12 nucleotides matching TRBD1. The source is a man over 45 with COVID-19, enrolled during active disease. CDR3 DNA: TGTGCCAGCAGCCGGGACAGGGGGCCTGAGCAGTACTTC. Its translation is CASSRDRGPEQYF.